These 8 T cell receptor beta chains were all obtained from the same sample, sequenced in a study of T cell repertoires in cytomegalovirus infection. One entry per CDR3 protein results from TCRdb running MiXCR on the reads. There are 150,000 to 200,000 distinct CDR3 sequences in the sample; 17% occur only once, and around 19% lies in the top ten. The sequenced sample was CD8+ T cells from PBMCs. All receptors come from a human donor in good health (CMV status not recorded). Some clones in this sample may be carry-over from other donors' samples.

This clonotype was detected many times. CDR3 sequence reads: CASSQGLAESSYNEQFF. The CDR3 region has the DNA TGTGCCAGCAGCCAGGGACTAGCGGAAAGCTCCTACAATGAGCAGTTCTTC. This chain uses TRBV7-2 with TRBJ2-1, with 11 bases identical to TRBD2. CDR3 size: 17 residues. In germline, CDR1 is SGHTA, CDR2 FQGNSA. With V trimmed by 5 bases and J by 0 bases, 6 bases remained unmatched.

The chain uses TRBV14 and TRBJ2-1; 15 positions match TRBD2. Germline CDR1 SGHDN, CDR2 FVKESK. The CDR3 is made up of 18 amino acids. With V trimmed by 0 bases and J by 9 bases, 9 bases remained unmatched. In nucleotides, the CDR3 is TGTGCCAGCAGCCAAGATGAATCCGGGACTAGCGGGAGGATTGAGCAGTTCTTC. This gives the protein CASSQDESGTSGRIEQFF.

This clonotype has only a few counts. The V call is TRBV28, the J call TRBJ2-7; D gene unclear. The V gene lost 6 bases and the J gene lost 1 base, with 19 bases spanning the gap. Germline loops: CDR1 MDHEN, CDR2 SYDVKM. The CDR3 runs 16 residues. In DNA form, the CDR3 reads TGTGCCAGCAGACCGACGGAAAAGGCAACTTCCTACGAGCAGTACTTC. It codes for CASRPTEKATSYEQYF.

The rearrangement joins TRBV28 to TRBJ2-1; no clear D. CDR1 MDHEN and CDR2 SYDVKM come from the germline V gene. V lost 4 bases and J 3 bases, leaving 10 bases between the germline ends. The CDR3 totals 14 residues. The CDR3 loop is CASSSMAVYNEQFF. The CDR3 coding sequence is TGTGCCAGCAGTTCCATGGCGGTCTACAATGAGCAGTTCTTC.

The CDR3 spells CSAPIGTSFYEQYF. The DNA for the CDR3 is TGCAGTGCTCCAATCGGGACTAGCTTTTATGAGCAGTACTTC. The chain links TRBV20-1 to TRBJ2-7; 9 bases agree with TRBD2. Looked up from germline, CDR1 is DFQATT and CDR2 is SNEGSKA (reference sequence). The CDR3 spans 14 residues. Trimming at V came to 5 bases and at J to 7 bases, leaving 12 bases not matched to a gene.

Details on this clonotype: Given a much more abundant clone one base away, this may be a read error. The rearrangement links TRBV11-2 to TRBJ2-1; D remains unclear. This CDR3 comprises 13 residues. Germline CDR1 is SGHAT and CDR2 is FQNNGV. The CDR3 DNA follows: TGTGCCATCAGCTTAAACACGGCCAATGAGCAGTTCTTC. As protein: CAISLNTANEQFF.

This clonotype has more than one count but fewer than ten. The CDR3 coding sequence is TGTGCCAGCAGTTACTCGAGCCTAGCGGGAGTGTGGGAGCAGTACTTC. This sequence encodes CASSYSSLAGVWEQYF. V and J are TRBV6-5 and TRBJ2-7; 10 nucleotides agree with TRBD2. This CDR3 contains 16 residues. The V gene's germline CDR1 is MNHEY and CDR2 SVGAGI. The ends lost 0 bases at V and 7 bases at J; junction bases unmatched: 9.

This clonotype was detected a few times. The rearrangement joins TRBV11-2 to TRBJ2-7, with 9 bases aligning to TRBD1. J was trimmed by 3 bases and V by 10 bases; bases with no gene match: 10. Germline V lookup: CDR1 SGHAT, CDR2 FQNNGV. This CDR3 is 14 amino acids long. The CDR3 sequence is CAIPTPGQGYEQYF. For the CDR3, the DNA is TGTGCCATTCCAACACCGGGACAGGGCTACGAGCAGTACTTC. The complete variable domain, with remaining parts taken from reference TRBV11-2 and TRBJ2-7, reads EAGVAQSPRYKIIEKRQSVAFWCNPISGHATLYWYQQILGQGPKLLIQFQNNGVVDDSQLPKDRFSAERLKGVDSTLKIQPAKLEDSAVYLCAIPTPGQGYEQYFGPGTRLTVT.